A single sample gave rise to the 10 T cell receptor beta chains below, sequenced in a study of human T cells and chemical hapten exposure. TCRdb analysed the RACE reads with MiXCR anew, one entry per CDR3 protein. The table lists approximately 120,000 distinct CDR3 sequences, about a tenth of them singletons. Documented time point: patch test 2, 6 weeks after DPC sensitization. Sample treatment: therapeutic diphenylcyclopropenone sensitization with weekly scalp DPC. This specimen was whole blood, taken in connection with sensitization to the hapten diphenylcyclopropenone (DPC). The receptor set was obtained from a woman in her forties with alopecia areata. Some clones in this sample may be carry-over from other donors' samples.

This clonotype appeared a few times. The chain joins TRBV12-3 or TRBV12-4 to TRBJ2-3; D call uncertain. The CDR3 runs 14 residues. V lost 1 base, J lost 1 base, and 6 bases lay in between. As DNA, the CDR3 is TGTGCCAGCAGTTTAGGGCCGGGCACAGATACGCAGTATTTT. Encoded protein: CASSLGPGTDTQYF.

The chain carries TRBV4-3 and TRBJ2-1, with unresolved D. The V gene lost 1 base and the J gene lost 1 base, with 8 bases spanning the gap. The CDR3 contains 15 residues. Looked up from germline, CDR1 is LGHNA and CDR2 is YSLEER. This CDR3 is CASSQVPDSYNEQFF. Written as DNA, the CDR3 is TGCGCCAGCAGCCAAGTTCCAGATTCCTACAATGAGCAGTTCTTC.

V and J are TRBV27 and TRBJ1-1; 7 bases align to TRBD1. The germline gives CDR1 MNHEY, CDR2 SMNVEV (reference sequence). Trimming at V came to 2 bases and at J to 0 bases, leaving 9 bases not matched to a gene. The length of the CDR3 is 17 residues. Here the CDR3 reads CASSLIGGGTVNTEAFF. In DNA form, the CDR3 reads TGTGCCAGCAGTTTAATCGGGGGCGGGACAGTGAACACTGAAGCTTTCTTT.

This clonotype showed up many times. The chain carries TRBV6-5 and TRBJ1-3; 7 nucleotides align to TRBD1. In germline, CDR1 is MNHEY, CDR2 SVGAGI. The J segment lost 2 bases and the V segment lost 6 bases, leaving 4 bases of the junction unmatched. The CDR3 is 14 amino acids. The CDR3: CASRPGQAGNTIYF. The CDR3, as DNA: TGTGCCAGCAGGCCAGGACAGGCTGGAAACACCATATATTTT.

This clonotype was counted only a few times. The CDR3 nucleotides read TGTGCCAGCTCACCATGGAACAATAATTCACCCCTCCACTTT. As protein: CASSPWNNNSPLHF. V gene TRBV18 combines with J gene TRBJ1-6; D gene ambiguous. There are 14 residues in the CDR3. CDR1 KGHSH and CDR2 LQKENI come from the germline V gene. Trimming pared 2 bases from V and 5 bases from J, leaving 7 bases between.

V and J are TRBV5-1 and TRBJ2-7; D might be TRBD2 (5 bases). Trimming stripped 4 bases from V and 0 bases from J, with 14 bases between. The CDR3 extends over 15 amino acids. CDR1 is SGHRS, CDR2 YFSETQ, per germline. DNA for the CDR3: TGCGCCAGCAGCCTCGTGCCGGGGAGCTCCTACGAGCAGTACTTC. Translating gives CASSLVPGSSYEQYF.

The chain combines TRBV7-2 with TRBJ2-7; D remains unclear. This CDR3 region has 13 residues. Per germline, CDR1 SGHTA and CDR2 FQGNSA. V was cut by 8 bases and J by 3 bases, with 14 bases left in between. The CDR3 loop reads CASGPEIYYEQYF. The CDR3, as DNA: TGTGCCAGCGGACCAGAAATTTACTACGAGCAGTACTTC.

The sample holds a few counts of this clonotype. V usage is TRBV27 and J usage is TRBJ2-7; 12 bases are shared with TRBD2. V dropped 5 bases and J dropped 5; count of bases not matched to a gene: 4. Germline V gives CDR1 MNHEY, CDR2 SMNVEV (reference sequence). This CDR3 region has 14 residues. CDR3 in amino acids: CASSGGLAGDEQYF. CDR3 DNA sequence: TGTGCCAGCAGTGGGGGACTAGCGGGCGACGAGCAGTACTTC.

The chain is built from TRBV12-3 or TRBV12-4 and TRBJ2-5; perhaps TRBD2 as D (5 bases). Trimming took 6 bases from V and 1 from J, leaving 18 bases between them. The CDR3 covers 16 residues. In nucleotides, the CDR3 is TGTGCCAGCAGACTCCCTGCGGGTGGACCCCAAGAGACCCAGTACTTC. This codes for CASRLPAGGPQETQYF.

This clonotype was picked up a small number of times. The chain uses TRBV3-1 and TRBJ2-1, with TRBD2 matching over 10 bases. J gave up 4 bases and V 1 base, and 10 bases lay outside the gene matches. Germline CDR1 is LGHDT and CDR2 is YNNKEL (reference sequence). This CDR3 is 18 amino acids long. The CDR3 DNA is TGTGCCAGCAGCCAAGGTTTGTCTAGCGGGGGCCTTTACAATGAGCAGTTCTTC. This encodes CASSQGLSSGGLYNEQFF.